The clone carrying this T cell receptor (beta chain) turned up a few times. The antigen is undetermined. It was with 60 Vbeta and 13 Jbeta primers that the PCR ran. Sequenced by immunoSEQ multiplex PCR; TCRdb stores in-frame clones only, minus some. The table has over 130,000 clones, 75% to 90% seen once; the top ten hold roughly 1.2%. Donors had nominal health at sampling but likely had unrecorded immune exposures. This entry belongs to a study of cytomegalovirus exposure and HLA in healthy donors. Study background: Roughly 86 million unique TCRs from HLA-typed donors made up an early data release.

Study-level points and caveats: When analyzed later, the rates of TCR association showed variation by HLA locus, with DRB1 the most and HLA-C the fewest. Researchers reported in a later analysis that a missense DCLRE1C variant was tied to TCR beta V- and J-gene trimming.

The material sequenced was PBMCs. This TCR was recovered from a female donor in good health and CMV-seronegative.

The CDR3 DNA sequence: TGCGCCAGCAGCCCTCCAGCGACAGGCTACAATGAGCAGTTCTTC. Amino acid sequence: CASSPPATGYNEQFF. The V gene is TRBV4-1, the J gene TRBJ2-1, with D possibly TRBD1 on 6 matching bases. Trimming pared 4 bases from V and 3 bases from J, leaving 13 bases between. This CDR3 is built from 15 residues. In germline, CDR1 is MGHRA, CDR2 YSYEKL.